One sample yielded the 4 T cell receptor beta chains listed below, sequenced in a study of blood T cell repertoires in COVID-19. This table comes from immunoSEQ multiplex PCR, and its TCRdb copy is limited to in-frame clones, with some not included. The data contain tens of thousands of clones, more than 75% of them singletons. Sequences were obtained from peripheral blood. The receptors come from a woman aged 70-85 years with acute or convalescent COVID-19.

Judged by abundance, this clone is medium-sized. The chain uses TRBV7-2 and TRBJ2-5; TRBD1 might be the D (6 bases). The CDR3 spans 16 residues. The V and J ends lost 0 bases and 2 bases respectively, with 13 bases between them. Germline assignment: CDR1 SGHTA and CDR2 FQGNSA. The CDR3 DNA reads TGTGCCAGCAGCTTAGCCTCACAGGGCGTTCAAGAGACCCAGTACTTC. As protein: CASSLASQGVQETQYF. The whole variable domain, filled in from reference TRBV7-2 and TRBJ2-5, reads GAGVSQSPSNKVTEKGKDVELRCDPISGHTALYWYRQSLGQGLEFLIYFQGNSAPDKSGLPSDRFSAERTGGSVSTLTIQRTQQEDSAVYLCASSLASQGVQETQYFGPGTRLLVL.

The J gene is TRBJ1-2, the V gene TRBV6-5; 8 bases fit TRBD1. This CDR3 contains 14 residues. The J segment lost 4 bases and the V segment lost 0 bases, leaving 1 base of the junction unmatched. CDR1 is MNHEY, CDR2 SVGAGI, per germline. CDR3 sequence reads: CASSYSQGAYGYTF. Here the CDR3 DNA reads TGTGCCAGCAGTTACTCTCAGGGGGCCTATGGCTACACCTTC.

This clone was picked up a small number of times. V and J are TRBV19 and TRBJ1-2, with 8 bases lining up with TRBD1. The CDR3 has 14 residues. V was clipped by 7 bases and J by 8 bases; unmatched bases: 12. CDR1 and CDR2 (germline): LNHDA, SQIVND (reference sequence). The CDR3 loop is CASTPPGGALGYTF. CDR3 in DNA: TGTGCCAGTACCCCTCCAGGGGGCGCTTTGGGCTACACCTTC.

V gene TRBV4-1 combines with J gene TRBJ2-7; 10 bases fit TRBD1. The CDR3 runs 16 residues. V was pared by 0 bases and J by 7 bases, with 9 bases of the junction left unmatched. Germline V gives CDR1 MGHRA, CDR2 YSYEKL. The CDR3: CASSQDWGQGTWEQYV. CDR3 in DNA: TGCGCCAGCAGCCAAGATTGGGGACAGGGGACTTGGGAGCAGTACGTC.